The 7 T cell receptor beta chains presented below share a single source sample, sequenced in a study of shared clonotypes between healthy human individuals. Sequencing was performed with immunoSEQ multiplex PCR; in TCRdb, only in-frame clones are kept and a portion is missing. This table holds some 2,500,000 clones, 90% to 95% found once. Sequenced: naive CD4+ T cells from PBMCs. As to subset: CD45RA+ positively selected. The receptors originated from a man younger than 35 in good health. Some clones in this sample may be carry-over from other donors' samples.

V and J are TRBV18 and TRBJ2-5; D uncertain. The V gene lost 2 bases and the J gene lost 4 bases, with 11 bases spanning the gap. This CDR3 contains 14 residues. CDR1 and CDR2 from the germline V gene are KGHSH and LQKENI. CDR3 nucleotide sequence: TGTGCCAGCTCACCAGCGACGGCGTCAGAGACCCAGTACTTC. Protein sequence: CASSPATASETQYF.

A note on this clone: Other nucleotide sequences from this sample produce the same CDR3. The chain couples TRBV7-9 to TRBJ1-1, with D maybe TRBD1 (5 bases). There are 14 residues in the CDR3. Germline CDR1 is SEHNR and CDR2 is FQNEAQ (reference sequence). The V end was cut by 5 bases, the J end by 1 base, with 11 bases between. CDR3 DNA sequence: TGTGCCAGCAGCCTAATGGGGGAGAACACTGAAGCTTTCTTT. It codes for CASSLMGENTEAFF.

The rearrangement links TRBV7-3 to TRBJ2-7; D might be TRBD2 (5 bases). Trimming cost V 5 bases and J 6 bases, with 17 bases left between them. In germline, CDR1 is SGHTA, CDR2 FQGTGA. The CDR3 extends over 14 amino acids. The CDR3 loop reads CASSADSSRSEQYF. The CDR3 nucleotides are TGTGCCAGCAGCGCGGACTCCTCACGGAGCGAGCAGTACTTC.

In this sample, this clone turned up once. The chain is built from TRBV28 and TRBJ2-7, with TRBD1 identical over 9 bases. Losses at the gene ends were 5 bases for V and 0 bases for J; bases not matched to a gene: 8. The CDR3 sequence is 16 residues long. Germline CDR1 and CDR2: MDHEN and SYDVKM. The CDR3 reads CASSTGGDRDSYEQYF. The CDR3 DNA reads TGTGCCAGCAGTACAGGGGGGGACAGGGACTCCTACGAGCAGTACTTC.

The chain joins TRBV7-2 to TRBJ2-1; 7 bases map to TRBD1. J was trimmed by 8 bases and V by 5 bases; bases with no gene match: 12. This CDR3 contains 15 residues. Germline V gives CDR1 SGHTA, CDR2 FQGNSA. DNA of the CDR3: TGTGCCAGCAGCCGAGACAGGGTAGTAATTGATGAGCAGTTCTTC. Translated: CASSRDRVVIDEQFF.

The chain recombines TRBV7-9 with TRBJ2-1; D may be TRBD1 (6 bases). The germline V and J ends were trimmed by 5 bases and 5 bases, with 22 bases remaining between them. This CDR3 is 17 amino acids long. In germline, CDR1 is SEHNR, CDR2 FQNEAQ (reference sequence). The CDR3 DNA is TGTGCCAGCAGCCGCTATGGGGGCAGGGGAATAGACAATGAGCAGTTCTTC. As protein: CASSRYGGRGIDNEQFF.

The genes are TRBV18 and TRBJ2-7, with D perhaps TRBD1 (6 bases). Germline CDR1 is KGHSH and CDR2 is LQKENI. V lost 5 bases, J lost 4 bases, and 18 bases lay in between. CDR3 length: 15 amino acids. The CDR3 nucleotides read TGTGCCAGCTCAGTTCTAGGGGGAGCGGCTTACGAGCAGTACTTC. Translating it yields CASSVLGGAAYEQYF. Using reference TRBV18 and TRBJ2-7 for the parts outside the CDR3, the full variable domain is NAGVMQNPRHLVRRRGQEARLRCSPMKGHSHVYWYRQLPEEGLKFMVYLQKENIIDESGMPKERFSAEFPKEGPSILRIQQVVRGDSAAYFCASSVLGGAAYEQYFGPGTRLTVT.